This T cell receptor beta chain emerged from a study of radiation and T cells in renal cell carcinoma. General study points: Top tumor clonotypes rose in blood 2 weeks post-radiation, then contracted. No pretreatment tumor biopsies were available for baseline clonotypes.

In this sample, this clone turned up once. Its antigen is undetermined. CDR1 SQVTM and CDR2 ANQGSEA come from the germline V gene. V trimming: 4 bases; J trimming: 10 bases; junction bases outside the gene matches: 6. The CDR3 has 12 amino acids. The repertoire was sequenced with immunoSEQ multiplex PCR; TCRdb's copy has only in-frame clones and lacks some. The repertoire holds about 140,000 clones, with around nine tenths as singletons. Noted time point: blood 4 weeks post-SBRT, at nephrectomy. Described treatment: 15 Gy SBRT to primary tumor, nephrectomy 4 weeks later. Nephrectomy followed 15 Gy stereotactic body radiation by 4 weeks.

The chain joins TRBV29-1 to TRBJ2-3; 9 bases are shared with TRBD2. The sample in question was blood, obtained from a patient whose treatment included radiotherapy and nephrectomy. The receptor's source is a woman aged 50 to 60 with renal cell carcinoma. In DNA form, the CDR3 reads TGCAGCGTTGGGGTTAGCGGGGGTCCGCAGTATTTT. This translates into CSVGVSGGPQYF.